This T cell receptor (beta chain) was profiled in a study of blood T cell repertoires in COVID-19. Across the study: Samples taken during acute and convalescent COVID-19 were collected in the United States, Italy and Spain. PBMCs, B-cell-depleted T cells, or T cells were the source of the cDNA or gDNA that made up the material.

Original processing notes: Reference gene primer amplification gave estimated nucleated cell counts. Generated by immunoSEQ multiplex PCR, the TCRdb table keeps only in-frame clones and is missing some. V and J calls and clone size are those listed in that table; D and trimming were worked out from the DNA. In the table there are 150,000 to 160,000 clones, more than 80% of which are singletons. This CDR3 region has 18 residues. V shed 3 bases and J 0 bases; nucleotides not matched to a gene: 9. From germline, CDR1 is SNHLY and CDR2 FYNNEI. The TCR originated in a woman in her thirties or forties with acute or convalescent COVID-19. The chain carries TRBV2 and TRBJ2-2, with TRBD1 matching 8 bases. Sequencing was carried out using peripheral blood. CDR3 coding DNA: TGTGCCAGCAGTGAGTCGCGGACAGGGCCCTCGAACACCGGGGAGCTGTTTTTT. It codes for CASSESRTGPSNTGELFF.